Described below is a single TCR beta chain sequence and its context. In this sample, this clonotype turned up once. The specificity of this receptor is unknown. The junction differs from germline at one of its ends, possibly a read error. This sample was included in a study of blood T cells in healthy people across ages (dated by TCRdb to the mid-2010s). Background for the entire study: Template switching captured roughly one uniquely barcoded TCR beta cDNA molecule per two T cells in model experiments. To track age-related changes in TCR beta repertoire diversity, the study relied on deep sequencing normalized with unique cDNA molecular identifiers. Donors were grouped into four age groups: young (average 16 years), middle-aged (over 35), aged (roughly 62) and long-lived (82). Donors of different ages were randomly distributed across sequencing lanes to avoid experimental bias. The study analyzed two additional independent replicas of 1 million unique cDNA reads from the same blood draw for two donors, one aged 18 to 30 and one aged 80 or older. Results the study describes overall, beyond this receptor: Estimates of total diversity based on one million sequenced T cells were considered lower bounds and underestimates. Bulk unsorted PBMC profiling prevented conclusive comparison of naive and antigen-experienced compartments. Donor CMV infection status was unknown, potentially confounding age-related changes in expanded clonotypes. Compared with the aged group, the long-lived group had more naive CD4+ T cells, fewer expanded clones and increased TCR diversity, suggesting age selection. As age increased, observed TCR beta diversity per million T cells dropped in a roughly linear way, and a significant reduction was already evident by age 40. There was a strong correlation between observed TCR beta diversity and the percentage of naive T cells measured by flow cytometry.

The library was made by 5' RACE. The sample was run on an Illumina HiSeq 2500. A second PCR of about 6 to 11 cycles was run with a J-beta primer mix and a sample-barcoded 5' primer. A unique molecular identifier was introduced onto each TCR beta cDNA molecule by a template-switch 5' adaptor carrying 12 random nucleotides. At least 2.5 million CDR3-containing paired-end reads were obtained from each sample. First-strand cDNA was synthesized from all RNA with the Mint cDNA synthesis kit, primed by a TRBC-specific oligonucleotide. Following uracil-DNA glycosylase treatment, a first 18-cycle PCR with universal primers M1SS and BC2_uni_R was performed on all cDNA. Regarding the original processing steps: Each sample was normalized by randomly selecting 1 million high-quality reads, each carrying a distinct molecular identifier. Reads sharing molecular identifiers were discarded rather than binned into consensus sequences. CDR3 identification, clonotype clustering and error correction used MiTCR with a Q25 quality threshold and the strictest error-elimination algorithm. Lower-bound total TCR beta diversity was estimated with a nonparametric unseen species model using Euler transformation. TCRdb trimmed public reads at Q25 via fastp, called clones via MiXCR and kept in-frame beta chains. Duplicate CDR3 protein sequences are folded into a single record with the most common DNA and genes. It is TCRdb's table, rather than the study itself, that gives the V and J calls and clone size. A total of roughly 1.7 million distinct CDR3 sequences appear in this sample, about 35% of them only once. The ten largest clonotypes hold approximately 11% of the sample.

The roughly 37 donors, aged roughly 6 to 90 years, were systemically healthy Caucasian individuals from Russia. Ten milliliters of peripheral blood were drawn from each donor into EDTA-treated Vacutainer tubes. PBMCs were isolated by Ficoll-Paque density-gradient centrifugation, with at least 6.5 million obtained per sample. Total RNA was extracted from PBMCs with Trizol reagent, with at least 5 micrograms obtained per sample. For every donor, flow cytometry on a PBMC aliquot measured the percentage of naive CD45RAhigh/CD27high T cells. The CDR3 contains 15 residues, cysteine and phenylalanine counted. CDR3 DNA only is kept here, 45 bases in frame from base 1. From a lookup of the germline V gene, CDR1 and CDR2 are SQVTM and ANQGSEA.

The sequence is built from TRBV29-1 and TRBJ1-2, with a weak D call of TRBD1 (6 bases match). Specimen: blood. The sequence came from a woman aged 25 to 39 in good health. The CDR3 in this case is CGVERSLTGNYGYTF. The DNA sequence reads TGTGGCGTTGAAAGATCGTTAACAGGGAACTATGGCTACACCTTC.